The 14 T cell receptor beta chains in this list originate from one sample, sequenced in a study of beta chain features in type 1 diabetes (dated by TCRdb to about 2018). Receptor libraries were prepared by the immunoSEQ multiplex PCR assay. The High Capacity cDNA Reverse Transcription Kit was used to reverse transcribe all of the isolated RNA, meaning that expressed TCRB transcripts were what got sequenced. TCRdb re-hosts the immuneACCESS table, in-frame sequences only. Its copies lack some clones; in the studies checked, an unresolved V gene accounts for under half of them, and the cause for the rest is not known. Here the sample has 200,000 to 300,000 clones; 13% to 15% occur a single time. The ten largest clones represent more than 0.02% of the sample. Sequenced sample: naive CD4+ T cells from blood. Explained via the paper, the cell subset or site label denotes: true naive CD4+ T cells. The source is a woman in her thirties or forties in good health.

This chain links TRBV5-1 with TRBJ1-2; 9 nucleotides line up with TRBD1. The CDR3 covers 17 residues. Trimming took 3 bases from V and 1 from J; bases not matched to a gene: 10. Per the germline V gene, CDR1 is SGHRS and CDR2 is YFSETQ. The CDR3 loop is CASSSQGAQRSNYGYTF. The DNA of the CDR3 is TGCGCCAGCAGCTCACAGGGGGCCCAACGAAGTAACTATGGCTACACCTTC.

J is TRBJ2-7 and V is TRBV5-1; the match to TRBD1 covers 9 bases. Germline V gene lookup returns CDR1 SGHRS and CDR2 YFSETQ. V shed 0 bases and J 3 bases; nucleotides not matched to a gene: 4. The CDR3 has 15 amino acids. This chain's CDR3 is CASSLETGGSYEQYF. CDR3 sequence (DNA): TGCGCCAGCAGCTTGGAAACAGGGGGCAGCTACGAGCAGTACTTC.

V and J are TRBV25-1 and TRBJ1-2; D uncertain. V was trimmed by 3 bases and J by 8 bases, leaving 7 bases between them. CDR3 size: 11 residues. Per the germline V gene, CDR1 is MGHDK and CDR2 is SYGVNS. The DNA for the CDR3 is TGTGCCAGCAGTGAGGCGGGGGGCTACACCTTC. Its protein is CASSEAGGYTF.

The gene calls are TRBV5-1 and TRBJ1-4, with no clear D. The CDR3 consists of 14 residues. V lost 8 bases and J 2 bases, leaving 13 bases between the germline ends. CDR1 is SGHRS, CDR2 YFSETQ, per germline. The CDR3 spells CASTLTGTNEKLFF. The CDR3 DNA sequence: TGCGCCAGTACCCTGACGGGTACTAATGAAAAACTGTTTTTT.

This clone was seen a few times. The chain couples TRBV5-1 to TRBJ2-5; 8 bases are a match to TRBD1. Germline V gene data show CDR1 as SGHRS and CDR2 as YFSETQ. The CDR3 covers 15 residues. Trimming at V came to 4 bases and at J to 5 bases, leaving 10 bases not matched to a gene. The CDR3 spells CASSPSTTGGETQYF. CDR3 bases: TGCGCCAGCAGCCCATCAACTACAGGGGGGGAGACCCAGTACTTC. Combining the CDR3 with reference TRBV5-1 and TRBJ2-5 gives the whole variable domain KAGVTQTPRYLIKTRGQQVTLSCSPISGHRSVSWYQQTPGQGLQFLFEYFSETQRNKGNFPGRFSGRQFSNSRSEMNVSTLELGDSALYLCASSPSTTGGETQYFGPGTRLLVL.

The chain recombines TRBV19 with TRBJ1-1; perhaps TRBD1 as D (6 bases). V was trimmed by 3 bases and J by 6 bases, leaving 17 bases between them. Germline V gene data show CDR1 as LNHDA and CDR2 as SQIVND (reference sequence). CDR3 length: 15 residues. The DNA of the CDR3 is TGTGCCAGTAGTATGACGGGCCCTAAGGGGGCTGAAGCTTTCTTT. Translating gives CASSMTGPKGAEAFF.

This clone was counted only a few times. This sequence joins TRBV7-2 and TRBJ2-1; D is perhaps TRBD2 (5 bases). Germline V gene sequence: CDR1 SGHTA, CDR2 FQGNSA. Trimming stripped 5 bases from V and 0 bases from J, with 8 bases between. The CDR3 loop spans 14 amino acids. The CDR3 DNA reads as TGTGCCAGCAGCCCCGACTACTCCTACAATGAGCAGTTCTTC. Residues: CASSPDYSYNEQFF.

The chain combines TRBV7-9 with TRBJ2-5; D possibly corresponds to TRBD1 (6 bases). V was shortened by 1 base and J by 3 bases, with 12 bases between the two germline ends. The CDR3 runs to 15 residues. The germline gives CDR1 SEHNR, CDR2 FQNEAQ (reference sequence). The CDR3 spells CASSLGRTEEETQYF. The CDR3 DNA sequence: TGTGCCAGCAGCTTAGGCAGGACAGAGGAAGAGACCCAGTACTTC. Complete variable domain (other parts from reference TRBV7-9 and TRBJ2-5): DTGVSQNPRHKITKRGQNVTFRCDPISEHNRLYWYRQTLGQGPEFLTYFQNEAQLEKSRLLSDRFSAERPKGSFSTLEIQRTEQGDSAMYLCASSLGRTEEETQYFGPGTRLLVL.

In its sample, this clone was seen a few times. The chain employs TRBV5-1 and TRBJ2-3, with D tentatively TRBD2 (5 bases). The CDR3 runs to 16 residues. The germline V and J ends were trimmed by 0 bases and 6 bases, with 17 bases remaining between them. Germline CDR1 reads SGHRS; CDR2 reads YFSETQ. CDR3 loop: CASSLVGLALGDTQYF. The CDR3, as DNA: TGCGCCAGCAGCTTGGTAGGGCTAGCTCTGGGCGATACGCAGTATTTT. The full variable domain, rest sourced from reference TRBV5-1 and TRBJ2-3, is KAGVTQTPRYLIKTRGQQVTLSCSPISGHRSVSWYQQTPGQGLQFLFEYFSETQRNKGNFPGRFSGRQFSNSRSEMNVSTLELGDSALYLCASSLVGLALGDTQYFGPGTRLTVL.

This clone was seen a few times. The chain joins TRBV11-2 to TRBJ1-2, with D possibly TRBD1 on 6 matching bases. Deletions cut 4 bases from V and 5 bases from J, with 8 bases between. The CDR3 is 12 residues long. Germline V gene data show CDR1 as SGHAT and CDR2 as FQNNGV. The DNA of the CDR3 is TGTGCCAGCAGCTCGACAGGTTATGGCTACACCTTC. Translation: CASSSTGYGYTF.

Only a few counts were recorded for this clone. The CDR3 region has the DNA TGTGCCAGCAGCTTAGGCCCTTCGACAGTCGGCGCAGATACGCAGTATTTT. Encoded protein: CASSLGPSTVGADTQYF. The rearrangement joins TRBV7-8 to TRBJ2-3; possible D gene TRBD1, 5 bases. The CDR3 consists of 17 residues. V was shortened by 1 base and J by 4 bases, with 18 bases between the two germline ends. Germline CDR1 reads SGHVS; CDR2 reads FQNEAQ.

V gene TRBV10-3 combines with J gene TRBJ1-5, with a tentative D call TRBD1 (5 bases). CDR3 length: 16 residues. Germline V lookup: CDR1 ENHRY, CDR2 SYGVKD. Trimming removed 2 bases from V and 4 bases from J, with 15 bases in between. The CDR3 DNA sequence: TGTGCCATCAGTGAGGGCCTGGCTAAGGGGAATCAGCCCCAGCATTTT. This gives the protein CAISEGLAKGNQPQHF.

The J gene is TRBJ2-7, the V gene TRBV2; 8 bases fit TRBD1. The germline V gene has CDR1 SNHLY and CDR2 FYNNEI. Losses at the gene ends were 11 bases for V and 2 bases for J; bases not matched to a gene: 8. The CDR3 runs to 13 residues. The CDR3 here is CASSLDRAYEQYF. In DNA, the CDR3 is TGTGCCTCTTCTCTGGACAGGGCCTACGAGCAGTACTTC. Drawing the rest from reference TRBV2 and TRBJ2-7, the complete variable domain is EPEVTQTPSHQVTQMGQEVILRCVPISNHLYFYWYRQILGQKVEFLVSFYNNEISEKSEIFDDQFSVERPDGSNFTLKIRSTKLEDSAMYFCASSLDRAYEQYFGPGTRLTVT.

This sequence joins TRBV2 and TRBJ1-6; tentatively, D is TRBD1 (5 bases). Germline CDR1 reads SNHLY; CDR2 reads FYNNEI. V lost 5 bases and J lost 6, with 17 bases in between. CDR3 size: 16 residues. This chain's CDR3 is CASSSGRGITNSPLHF. CDR3 DNA sequence: TGTGCCAGCAGTTCAGGACGGGGGATAACTAATTCACCCCTCCACTTT.